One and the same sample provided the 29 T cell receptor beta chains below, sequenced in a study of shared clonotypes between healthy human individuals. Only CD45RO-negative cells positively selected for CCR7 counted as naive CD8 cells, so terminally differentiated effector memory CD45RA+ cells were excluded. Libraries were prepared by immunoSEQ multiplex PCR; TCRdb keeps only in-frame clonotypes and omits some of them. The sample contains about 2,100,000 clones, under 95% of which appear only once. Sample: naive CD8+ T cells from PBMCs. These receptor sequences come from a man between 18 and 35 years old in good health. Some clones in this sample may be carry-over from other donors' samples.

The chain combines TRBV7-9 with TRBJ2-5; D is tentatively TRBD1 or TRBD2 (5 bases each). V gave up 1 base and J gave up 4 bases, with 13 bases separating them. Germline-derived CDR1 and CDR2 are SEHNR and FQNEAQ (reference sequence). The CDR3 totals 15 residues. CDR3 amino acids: CASSLGGVNRETQYF. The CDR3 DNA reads TGTGCCAGCAGCTTAGGAGGGGTTAATAGAGAGACCCAGTACTTC.

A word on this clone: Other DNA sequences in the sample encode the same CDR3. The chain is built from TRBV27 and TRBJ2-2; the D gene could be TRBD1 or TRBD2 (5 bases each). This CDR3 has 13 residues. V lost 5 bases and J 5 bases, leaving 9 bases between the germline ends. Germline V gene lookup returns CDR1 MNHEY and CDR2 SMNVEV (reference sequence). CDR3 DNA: TGTGCCAGCAGTCCGGGGCCTACCGGGGAGCTGTTTTTT. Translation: CASSPGPTGELFF.

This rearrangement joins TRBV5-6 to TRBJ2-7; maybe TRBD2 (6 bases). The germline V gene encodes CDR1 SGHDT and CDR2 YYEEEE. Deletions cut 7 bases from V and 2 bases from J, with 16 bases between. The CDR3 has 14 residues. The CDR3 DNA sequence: TGTGCCAGCCGCTGGGGGGACGGACCCTACGAGCAGTACTTC. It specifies CASRWGDGPYEQYF.

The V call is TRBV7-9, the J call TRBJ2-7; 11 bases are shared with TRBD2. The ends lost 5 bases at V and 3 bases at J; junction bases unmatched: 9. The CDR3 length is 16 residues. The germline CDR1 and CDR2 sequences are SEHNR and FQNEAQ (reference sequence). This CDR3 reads CASSPPGGTSGYEQYF. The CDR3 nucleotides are TGTGCCAGCAGCCCACCCGGCGGGACTAGCGGCTACGAGCAGTACTTC.

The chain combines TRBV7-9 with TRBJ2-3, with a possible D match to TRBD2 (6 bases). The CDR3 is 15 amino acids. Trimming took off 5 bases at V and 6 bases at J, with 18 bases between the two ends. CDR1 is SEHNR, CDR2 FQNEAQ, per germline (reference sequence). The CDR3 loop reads CASSQDRGMGDTQYF. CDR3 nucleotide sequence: TGTGCCAGCAGCCAGGACCGGGGGATGGGGGATACGCAGTATTTT. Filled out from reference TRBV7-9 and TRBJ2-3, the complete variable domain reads DTGVSQNPRHKITKRGQNVTFRCDPISEHNRLYWYRQTLGQGPEFLTYFQNEAQLEKSRLLSDRFSAERPKGSFSTLEIQRTEQGDSAMYLCASSQDRGMGDTQYFGPGTRLTVL.

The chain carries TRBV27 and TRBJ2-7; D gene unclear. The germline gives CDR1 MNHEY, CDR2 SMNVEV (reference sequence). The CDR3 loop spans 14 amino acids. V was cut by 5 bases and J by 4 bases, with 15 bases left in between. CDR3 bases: TGTGCCAGCAGTCTTCGTGGTTTACGGTACGAGCAGTACTTC. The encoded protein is CASSLRGLRYEQYF.

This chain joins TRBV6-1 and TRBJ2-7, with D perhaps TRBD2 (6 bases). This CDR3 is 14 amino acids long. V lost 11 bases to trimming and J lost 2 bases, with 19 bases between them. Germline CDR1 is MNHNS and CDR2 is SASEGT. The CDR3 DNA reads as TGTGCCGGGGGGAGAACCGGACGGACCTACGAGCAGTACTTC. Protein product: CAGGRTGRTYEQYF.

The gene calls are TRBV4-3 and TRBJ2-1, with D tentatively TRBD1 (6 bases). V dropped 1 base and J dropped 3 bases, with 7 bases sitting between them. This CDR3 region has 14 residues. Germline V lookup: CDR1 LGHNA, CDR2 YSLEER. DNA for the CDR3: TGCGCCAGCAGCCAAGGACAGGACTACAATGAGCAGTTCTTC. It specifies CASSQGQDYNEQFF.

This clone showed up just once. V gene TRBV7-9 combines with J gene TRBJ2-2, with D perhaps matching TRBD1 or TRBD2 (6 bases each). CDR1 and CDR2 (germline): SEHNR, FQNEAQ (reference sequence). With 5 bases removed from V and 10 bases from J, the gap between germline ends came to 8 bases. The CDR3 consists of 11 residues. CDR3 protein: CASSRGEELFF. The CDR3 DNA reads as TGTGCCAGCAGCAGGGGGGAGGAGCTGTTTTTT.

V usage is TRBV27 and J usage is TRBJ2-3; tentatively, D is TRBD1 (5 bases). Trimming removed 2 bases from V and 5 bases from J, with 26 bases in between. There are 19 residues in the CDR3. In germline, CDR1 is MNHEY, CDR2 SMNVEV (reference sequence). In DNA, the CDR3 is TGTGCCAGCAGTTTACAAATCCCAAATGCAGGGCGCCTTGAAGATACGCAGTATTTT. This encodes CASSLQIPNAGRLEDTQYF.

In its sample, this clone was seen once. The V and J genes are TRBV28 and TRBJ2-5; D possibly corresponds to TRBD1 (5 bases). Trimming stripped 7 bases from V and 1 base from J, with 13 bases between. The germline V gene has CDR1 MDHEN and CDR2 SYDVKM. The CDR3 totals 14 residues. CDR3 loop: CASIPRRAQETQYF. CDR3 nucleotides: TGTGCCAGCATCCCCCGCAGGGCCCAAGAGACCCAGTACTTC.

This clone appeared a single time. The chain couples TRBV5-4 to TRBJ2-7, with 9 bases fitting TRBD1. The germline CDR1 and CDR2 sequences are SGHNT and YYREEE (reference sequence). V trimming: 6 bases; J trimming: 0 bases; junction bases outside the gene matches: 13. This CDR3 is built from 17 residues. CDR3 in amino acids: CASTYGVGTGLSYEQYF. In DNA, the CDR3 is TGTGCCAGCACCTACGGCGTGGGGACAGGGCTCTCCTACGAGCAGTACTTC.

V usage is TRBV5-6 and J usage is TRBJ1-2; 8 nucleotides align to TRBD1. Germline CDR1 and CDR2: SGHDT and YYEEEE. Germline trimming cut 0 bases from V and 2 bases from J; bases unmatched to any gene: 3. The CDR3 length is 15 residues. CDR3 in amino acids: CASSLGQGLNYGYTF. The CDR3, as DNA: TGTGCCAGCAGCTTGGGACAGGGGTTAAACTATGGCTACACCTTC. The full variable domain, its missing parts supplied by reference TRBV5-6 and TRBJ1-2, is DAGVTQSPTHLIKTRGQQVTLRCSPKSGHDTVSWYQQALGQGPQFIFQYYEEEERQRGNFPDRFSGHQFPNYSSELNVNALLLGDSALYLCASSLGQGLNYGYTFGSGTRLTVV.

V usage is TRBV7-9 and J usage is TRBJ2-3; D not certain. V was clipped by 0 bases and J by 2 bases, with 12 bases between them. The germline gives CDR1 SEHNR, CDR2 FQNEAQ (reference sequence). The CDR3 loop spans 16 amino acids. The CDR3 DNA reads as TGTGCCAGCAGCTTAGCGGGTCGGGTTCCCACAGATACGCAGTATTTT. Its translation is CASSLAGRVPTDTQYF.

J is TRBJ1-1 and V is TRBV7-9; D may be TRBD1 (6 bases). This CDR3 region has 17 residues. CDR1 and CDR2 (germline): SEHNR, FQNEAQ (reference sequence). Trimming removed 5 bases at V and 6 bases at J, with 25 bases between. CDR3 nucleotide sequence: TGTGCCAGCAGCCCCTTGGGGCAGGGAGGAAGGGGGTCTGAAGCTTTCTTT. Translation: CASSPLGQGGRGSEAFF.

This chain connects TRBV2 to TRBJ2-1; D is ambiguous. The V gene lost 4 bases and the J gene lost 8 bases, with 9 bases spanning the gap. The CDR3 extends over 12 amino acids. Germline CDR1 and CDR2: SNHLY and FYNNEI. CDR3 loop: CASSVNAYEQFF. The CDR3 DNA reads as TGTGCCAGCAGTGTGAATGCGTATGAGCAGTTCTTC.

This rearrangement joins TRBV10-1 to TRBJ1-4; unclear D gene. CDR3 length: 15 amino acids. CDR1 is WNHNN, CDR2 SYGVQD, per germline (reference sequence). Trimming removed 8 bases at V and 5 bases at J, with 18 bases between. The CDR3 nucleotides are TGCGCCAGCCAGAAGTCGGCTGCCTCGAATGAAAAACTGTTTTTT. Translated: CASQKSAASNEKLFF.

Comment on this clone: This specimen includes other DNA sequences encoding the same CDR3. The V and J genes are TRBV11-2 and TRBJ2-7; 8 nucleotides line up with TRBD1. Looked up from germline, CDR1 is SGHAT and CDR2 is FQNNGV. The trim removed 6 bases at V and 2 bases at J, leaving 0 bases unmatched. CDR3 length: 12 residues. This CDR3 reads CASRQGAYEQYF. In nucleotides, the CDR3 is TGTGCCAGCAGACAGGGGGCCTACGAGCAGTACTTC. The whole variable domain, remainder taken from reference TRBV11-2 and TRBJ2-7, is EAGVAQSPRYKIIEKRQSVAFWCNPISGHATLYWYQQILGQGPKLLIQFQNNGVVDDSQLPKDRFSAERLKGVDSTLKIQPAKLEDSAVYLCASRQGAYEQYFGPGTRLTVT.

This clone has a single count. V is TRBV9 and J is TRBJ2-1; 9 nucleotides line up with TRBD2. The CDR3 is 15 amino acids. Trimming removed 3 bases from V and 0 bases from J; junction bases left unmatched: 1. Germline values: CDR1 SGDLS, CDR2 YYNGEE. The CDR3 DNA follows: TGTGCCAGCAGCGAACTAGCGGGCTCCTACAATGAGCAGTTCTTC. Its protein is CASSELAGSYNEQFF.

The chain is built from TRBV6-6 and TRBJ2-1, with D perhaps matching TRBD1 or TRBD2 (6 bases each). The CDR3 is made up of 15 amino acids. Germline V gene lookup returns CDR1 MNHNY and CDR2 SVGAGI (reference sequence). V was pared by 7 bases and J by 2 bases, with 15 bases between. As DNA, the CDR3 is TGTGCCAGCACCAGGGGCGGGATGGCCTACAATGAGCAGTTCTTC. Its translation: CASTRGGMAYNEQFF.

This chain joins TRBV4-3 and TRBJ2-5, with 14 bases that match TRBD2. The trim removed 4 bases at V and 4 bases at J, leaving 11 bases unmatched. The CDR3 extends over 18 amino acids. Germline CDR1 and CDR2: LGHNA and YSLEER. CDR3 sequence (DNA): TGCGCCAGCAGCCCTCAGGAGGGACTAGCGGGAGTCCCAGAGACCCAGTACTTC. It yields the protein CASSPQEGLAGVPETQYF.

The CDR3 coding sequence is TGTGCCAGCAGACCAGATCGGGACTCTGGGGCAGATACGCAGTATTTT. Protein sequence: CASRPDRDSGADTQYF. The V call is TRBV5-6, the J call TRBJ2-3; TRBD2 is a possible D gene (6 bases). CDR3 size: 16 residues. The germline V and J ends were trimmed by 5 bases and 4 bases, with 20 bases remaining between them. CDR1 is SGHDT, CDR2 YYEEEE, per germline.

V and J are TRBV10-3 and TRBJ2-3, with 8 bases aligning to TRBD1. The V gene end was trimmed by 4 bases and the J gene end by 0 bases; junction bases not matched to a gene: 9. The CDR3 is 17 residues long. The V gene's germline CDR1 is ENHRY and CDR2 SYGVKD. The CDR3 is CAISVSTGTGSTDTQYF. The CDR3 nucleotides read TGTGCCATCAGTGTATCAACCGGGACAGGTAGCACAGATACGCAGTATTTT.

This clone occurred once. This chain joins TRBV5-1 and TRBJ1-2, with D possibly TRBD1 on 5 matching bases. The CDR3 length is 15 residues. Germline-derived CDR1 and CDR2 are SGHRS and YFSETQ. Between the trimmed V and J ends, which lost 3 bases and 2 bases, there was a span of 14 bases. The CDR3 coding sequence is TGCGCCAGCAGCTCTTGGGAGACAGCAAACTATGGCTACACCTTC. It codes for CASSSWETANYGYTF.

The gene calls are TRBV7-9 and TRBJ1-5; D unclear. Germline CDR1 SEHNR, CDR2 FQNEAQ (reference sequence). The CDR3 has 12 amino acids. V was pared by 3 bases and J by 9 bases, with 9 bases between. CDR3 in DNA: TGTGCCAGCAGCTTCGAGGGTTGGCCCCAGCATTTT. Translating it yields CASSFEGWPQHF.

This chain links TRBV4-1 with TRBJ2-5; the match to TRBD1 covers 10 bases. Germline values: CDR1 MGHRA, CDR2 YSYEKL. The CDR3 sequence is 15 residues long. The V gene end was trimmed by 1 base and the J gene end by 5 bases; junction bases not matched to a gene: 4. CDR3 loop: CASSQGTGGGETQYF. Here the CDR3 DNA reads TGCGCCAGCAGCCAAGGGACAGGGGGTGGGGAGACCCAGTACTTC.

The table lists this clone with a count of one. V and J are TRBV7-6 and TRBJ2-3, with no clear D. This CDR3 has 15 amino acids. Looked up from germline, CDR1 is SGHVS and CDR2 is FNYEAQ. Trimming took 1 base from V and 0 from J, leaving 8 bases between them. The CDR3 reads CASSLEGVSTDTQYF. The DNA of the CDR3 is TGTGCCAGCAGCTTAGAGGGTGTAAGCACAGATACGCAGTATTTT. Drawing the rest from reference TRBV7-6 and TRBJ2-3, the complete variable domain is GAGVSQSPRYKVTKRGQDVALRCDPISGHVSLYWYRQALGQGPEFLTYFNYEAQQDKSGLPNDRFSAERPEGSISTLTIQRTEQRDSAMYRCASSLEGVSTDTQYFGPGTRLTVL.

CDR3 loop: CASRSRGRGRTGELFF. In nucleotides, the CDR3 is TGTGCCAGCAGGAGCAGGGGGCGAGGACGAACCGGGGAGCTGTTTTTT. The J gene is TRBJ2-2, the V gene TRBV28; 8 bases agree with TRBD1. There are 16 residues in the CDR3. With 6 bases clipped from V and 5 bases from J, the junction kept 11 bases outside the gene matches. Germline assignment: CDR1 MDHEN and CDR2 SYDVKM.

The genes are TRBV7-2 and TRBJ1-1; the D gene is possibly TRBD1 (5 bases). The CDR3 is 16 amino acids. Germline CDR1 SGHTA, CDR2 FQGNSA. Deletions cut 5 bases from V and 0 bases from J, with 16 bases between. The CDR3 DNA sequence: TGTGCCAGCAGCCCCGGGGTTGGGGGAATGAACACTGAAGCTTTCTTT. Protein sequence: CASSPGVGGMNTEAFF. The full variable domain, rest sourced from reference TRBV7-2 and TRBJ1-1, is GAGVSQSPSNKVTEKGKDVELRCDPISGHTALYWYRQSLGQGLEFLIYFQGNSAPDKSGLPSDRFSAERTGGSVSTLTIQRTQQEDSAVYLCASSPGVGGMNTEAFFGQGTRLTVV.